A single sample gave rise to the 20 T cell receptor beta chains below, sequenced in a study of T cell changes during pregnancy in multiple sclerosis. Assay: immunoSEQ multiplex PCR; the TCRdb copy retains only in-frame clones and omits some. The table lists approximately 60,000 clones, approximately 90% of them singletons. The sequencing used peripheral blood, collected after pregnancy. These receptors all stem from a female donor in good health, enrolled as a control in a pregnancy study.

CDR3 in amino acids: CASSPGHPLYEQYF. DNA of the CDR3: TGTGCCAGCTCACCGGGACATCCCCTCTACGAGCAGTACTTC. The chain has TRBV18 and TRBJ2-7; D possibly corresponds to TRBD1 (6 bases). The CDR3 has 14 residues. Germline lookup yields CDR1 KGHSH and CDR2 LQKENI. Trimming stripped 3 bases from V and 3 bases from J, with 12 bases between.

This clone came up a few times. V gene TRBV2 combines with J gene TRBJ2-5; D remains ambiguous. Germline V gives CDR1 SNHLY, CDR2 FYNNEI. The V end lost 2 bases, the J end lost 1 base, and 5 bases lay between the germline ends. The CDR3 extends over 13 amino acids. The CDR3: CASSEIFQETQYF. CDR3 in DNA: TGTGCCAGCAGTGAAATCTTCCAAGAGACCCAGTACTTC.

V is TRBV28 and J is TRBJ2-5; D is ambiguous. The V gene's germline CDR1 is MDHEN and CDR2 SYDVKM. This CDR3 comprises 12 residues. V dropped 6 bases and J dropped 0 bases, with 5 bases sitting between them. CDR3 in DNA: TGTGCCAGCAGCCGGGACCAAGAGACCCAGTACTTC. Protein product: CASSRDQETQYF.

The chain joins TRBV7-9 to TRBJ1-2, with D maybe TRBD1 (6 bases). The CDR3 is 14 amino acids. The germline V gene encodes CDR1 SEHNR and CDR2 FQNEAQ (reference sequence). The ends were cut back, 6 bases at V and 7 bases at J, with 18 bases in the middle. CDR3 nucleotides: TGTGCCAGCAGTTTCCAACAGGGTAGAGGTGGCTACACCTTC. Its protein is CASSFQQGRGGYTF.

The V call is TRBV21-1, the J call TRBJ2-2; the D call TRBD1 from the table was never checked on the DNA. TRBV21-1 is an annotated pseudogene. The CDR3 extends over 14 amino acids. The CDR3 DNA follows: TGTGCCAGCGGAGGTACAGGGAGCGCCGGGGAGCTGTTTTTT. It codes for CASGGTGSAGELFF.

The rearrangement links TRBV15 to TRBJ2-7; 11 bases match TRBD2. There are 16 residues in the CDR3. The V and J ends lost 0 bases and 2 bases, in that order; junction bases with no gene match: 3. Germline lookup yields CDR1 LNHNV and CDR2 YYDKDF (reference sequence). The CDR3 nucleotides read TGTGCCACCAGCAGAGATAGACTAGCGGGAACCTACGAGCAGTACTTC. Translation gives CATSRDRLAGTYEQYF.

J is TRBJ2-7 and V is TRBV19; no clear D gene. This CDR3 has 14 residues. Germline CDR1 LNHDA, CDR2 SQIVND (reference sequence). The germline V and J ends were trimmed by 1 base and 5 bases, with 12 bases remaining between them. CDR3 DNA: TGTGCCAGTAGTATAGCGAGTGGCGGAGACGAGCAGTACTTC. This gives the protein CASSIASGGDEQYF.

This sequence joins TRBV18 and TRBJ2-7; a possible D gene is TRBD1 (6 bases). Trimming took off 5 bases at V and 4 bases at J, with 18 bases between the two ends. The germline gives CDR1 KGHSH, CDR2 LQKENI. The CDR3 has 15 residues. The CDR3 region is CASSGPTGTGYEQYF. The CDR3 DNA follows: TGTGCCAGCTCAGGACCGACGGGCACAGGGTACGAGCAGTACTTC.

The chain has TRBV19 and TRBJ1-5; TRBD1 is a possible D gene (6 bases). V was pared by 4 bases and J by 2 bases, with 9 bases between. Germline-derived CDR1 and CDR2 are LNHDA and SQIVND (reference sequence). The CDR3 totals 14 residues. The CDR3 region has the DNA TGTGCCAGTAGTACCAGACAGGGCAATCAGCCCCAGCATTTT. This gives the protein CASSTRQGNQPQHF.

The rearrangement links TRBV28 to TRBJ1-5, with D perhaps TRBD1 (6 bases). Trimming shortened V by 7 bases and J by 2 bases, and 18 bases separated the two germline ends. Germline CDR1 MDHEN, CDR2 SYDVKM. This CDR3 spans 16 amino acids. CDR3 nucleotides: TGTGCCAGCACCGAGGGGGGGGTCGGCGGCAATCAGCCCCAGCATTTT. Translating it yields CASTEGGVGGNQPQHF.

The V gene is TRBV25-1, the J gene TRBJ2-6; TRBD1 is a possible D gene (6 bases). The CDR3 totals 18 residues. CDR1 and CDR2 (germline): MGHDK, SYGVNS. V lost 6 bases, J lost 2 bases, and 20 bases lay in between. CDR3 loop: CASRPPEGQWAGANVLTF. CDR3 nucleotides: TGTGCCAGCAGACCACCCGAAGGACAGTGGGCTGGGGCCAACGTCCTGACTTTC.

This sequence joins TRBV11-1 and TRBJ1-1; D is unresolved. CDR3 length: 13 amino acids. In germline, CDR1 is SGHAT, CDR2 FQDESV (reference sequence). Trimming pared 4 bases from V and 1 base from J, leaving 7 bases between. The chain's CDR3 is CASSWAANTEAFF. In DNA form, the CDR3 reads TGTGCCAGCAGCTGGGCAGCGAACACTGAAGCTTTCTTT.

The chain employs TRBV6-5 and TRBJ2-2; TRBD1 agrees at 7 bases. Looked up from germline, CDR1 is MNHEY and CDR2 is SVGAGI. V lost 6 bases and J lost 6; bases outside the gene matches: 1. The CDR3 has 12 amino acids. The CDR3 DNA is TGTGCCAGCAGCCAGGGGGCCGGGGAGCTGTTTTTT. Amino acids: CASSQGAGELFF.

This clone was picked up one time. CDR3 DNA: TGTGCCAGCAGCAGGGGGCGGAACACTGAAGCTTTCTTT. Residues: CASSRGRNTEAFF. The chain uses TRBV6-5 and TRBJ1-1; 8 nucleotides agree with TRBD1. V dropped 6 bases and J dropped 1; count of bases not matched to a gene: 1. The CDR3 length is 13 residues. Germline V gene lookup returns CDR1 MNHEY and CDR2 SVGAGI.

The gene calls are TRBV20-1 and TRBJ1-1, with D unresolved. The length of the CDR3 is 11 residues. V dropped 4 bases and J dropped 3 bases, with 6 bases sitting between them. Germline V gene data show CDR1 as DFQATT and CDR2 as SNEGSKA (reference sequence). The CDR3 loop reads CSATGYTEAFF. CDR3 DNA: TGCAGTGCTACGGGGTACACTGAAGCTTTCTTT.

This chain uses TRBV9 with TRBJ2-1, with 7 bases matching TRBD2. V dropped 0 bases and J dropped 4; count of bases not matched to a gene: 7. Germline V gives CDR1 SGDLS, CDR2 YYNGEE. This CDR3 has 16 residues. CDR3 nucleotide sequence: TGTGCCAGCAGCGTAGCTACTGGGAGGGGATACAATGAGCAGTTCTTC. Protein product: CASSVATGRGYNEQFF.

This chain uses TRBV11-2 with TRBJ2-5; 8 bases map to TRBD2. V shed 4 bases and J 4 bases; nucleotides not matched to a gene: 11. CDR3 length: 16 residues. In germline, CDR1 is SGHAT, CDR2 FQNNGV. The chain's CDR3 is CASSSPSAGEGETQYF. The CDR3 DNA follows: TGTGCCAGCAGCTCCCCCTCAGCGGGAGAGGGAGAGACCCAGTACTTC.

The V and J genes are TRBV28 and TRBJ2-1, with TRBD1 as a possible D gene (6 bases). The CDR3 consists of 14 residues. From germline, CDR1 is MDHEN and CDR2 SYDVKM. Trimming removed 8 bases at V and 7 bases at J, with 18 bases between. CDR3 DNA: TGTGCCAGCGCCCCCCAGGGGATGGGGAATGAGCAGTTCTTC. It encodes CASAPQGMGNEQFF.

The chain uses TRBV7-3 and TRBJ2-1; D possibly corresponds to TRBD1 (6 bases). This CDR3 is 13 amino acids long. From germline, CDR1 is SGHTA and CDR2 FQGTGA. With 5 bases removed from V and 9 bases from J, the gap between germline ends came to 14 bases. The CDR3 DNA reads TGTGCCAGCAGCCCCAACCAGGGGCCTGAGCAGTTCTTC. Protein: CASSPNQGPEQFF.

The CDR3 region is CASSLGWGGQPGEQYF. The CDR3 DNA is TGTGCCAGCAGCTTAGGGTGGGGAGGGCAGCCTGGCGAGCAGTACTTC. The V and J genes are TRBV7-9 and TRBJ2-7; 7 bases are shared with TRBD2. The germline V gene has CDR1 SEHNR and CDR2 FQNEAQ (reference sequence). This CDR3 comprises 16 residues. Unmatched junction bases numbered 12, after V lost 1 base and J lost 6 bases.